The rows below give T cell receptor beta chains drawn from one sample of a study of OX40 agonist ivuxolimab in advanced cancers. TCRdb keeps only in-frame clones here, not all; method: immunoSEQ multiplex PCR. The sample records about 60,000 clones, about 82% being singletons. This material consisted of CD4+ or CD8+ T cells sorted from blood, taken in a trial of the OX40 agonist ivuxolimab. Receptors originate from an adult with an advanced solid tumor such as melanoma, head and neck, liver or kidney cancer. Both conserved end residues are part of each CDR3. A D gene is named only where the DNA matches it firmly. Clone size is given for some rows only: seen once, a few or many times, or a class if the clone is expanded.

abundance,len,d_gene,v_gene,j_gene,CDR3aa,CDR3nt
NA,14,NA,TRBV6-5,TRBJ1-5,CASNPQGSNQPQHF,TGTGCCAGCAATCCTCAGGGAAGCAATCAGCCCCAGCATTTT
NA,16,TRBD1,TRBV19,TRBJ1-2,CASSSPLGQLVYGYTF,TGTGCCAGTAGTTCCCCCTTGGGACAGCTCGTCTATGGCTACACCTTC
few,16,TRBD1,TRBV7-8,TRBJ1-4,CASSLIPGQPVGKLFF,TGTGCCAGCAGCTTGATACCGGGACAGCCGGTCGGAAAACTGTTTTTT
NA,14,TRBD1,TRBV5-1,TRBJ2-7,CASSLAGGAYEQYF,TGCGCCAGCAGCTTGGCAGGGGGCGCCTACGAGCAGTACTTC
NA,11,NA,TRBV6-1,TRBJ2-7,CASSDYYEQYF,TGTGCCAGCAGTGATTACTACGAGCAGTACTTC
NA,15,TRBD1,TRBV19,TRBJ1-5,CASTLGQRPNQPQHF,TGTGCCAGTACCCTGGGACAGCGACCCAATCAGCCCCAGCATTTT
NA,15,TRBD1,TRBV6-1,TRBJ2-7,CASTPGGTGIYEQYF,TGTGCCAGCACCCCAGGGGGGACAGGGATCTACGAGCAGTACTTC
NA,15,NA,TRBV23-1,TRBJ2-1,CASSPPAVFYNEQFF,TGCGCCAGCAGTCCGCCGGCGGTATTCTACAATGAGCAGTTCTTC
NA,14,NA,TRBV18,TRBJ1-1,CASSPAQLNTEAFF,TGTGCCAGCTCACCGGCACAGTTGAACACTGAAGCTTTCTTT
NA,15,NA,TRBV7-9,TRBJ1-2,CASSLEGGQIEGYTF,TGTGCCAGCAGCTTAGAAGGGGGGCAGATTGAAGGCTACACCTTC
NA,14,TRBD1,TRBV4-2,TRBJ1-4,CASSQARFTGTVTF,TGTGCCAGCAGCCAAGCTCGCTTTACCGGGACAGTGACTTTT
few,15,TRBD1,TRBV18,TRBJ2-7,CASSVLGDRAYEQYF,TGTGCCAGCTCAGTATTGGGGGACAGGGCCTACGAGCAGTACTTC
NA,17,NA,TRBV5-5,TRBJ1-5,CASSLLNVAGPNQPQHF,TGTGCCAGCAGCTTGTTAAATGTCGCCGGTCCCAATCAGCCCCAGCATTTT
NA,13,NA,TRBV2,TRBJ1-2,CASRRDLNYGYTF,TGTGCCAGCAGGAGGGACCTAAACTATGGCTACACCTTC
NA,13,NA,TRBV18,TRBJ1-2,CASSPQANYGYTF,TGTGCCAGCTCACCACAGGCTAACTATGGCTACACCTTC
NA,18,TRBD2,TRBV7-9,TRBJ2-5,CASSRRGSGGARTETQYF,TGTGCCAGCAGCCGCCGGGGAAGCGGGGGGGCCCGGACTGAGACCCAGTACTTC
NA,17,TRBD1,TRBV15,TRBJ2-3,CATSTPLAGGRTDTQYF,TGTGCCACCAGCACCCCCCTAGCAGGGGGTCGGACAGATACGCAGTATTTT
few,14,TRBD1,TRBV2,TRBJ2-7,CASRADRVTYEQYF,TGTGCCAGCAGAGCCGACAGGGTTACTTACGAGCAGTACTTC
NA,14,NA,TRBV5-1,TRBJ2-3,CASSLVGVPDTQYF,TGCGCCAGCAGCTTGGTGGGGGTCCCAGATACGCAGTATTTT
NA,13,TRBD2,TRBV29-1,TRBJ2-1,CSVLEGLAGRQFF,TGCAGCGTTTTGGAGGGGCTAGCGGGACGTCAGTTCTTC
NA,15,NA,TRBV6-4,TRBJ2-3,CASKVGGRGTDTQYF,TGTGCCAGCAAGGTAGGGGGGCGTGGCACAGATACGCAGTATTTT
NA,14,NA,TRBV28,TRBJ1-1,CASSPRGAGTEAFF,TGTGCCAGCAGTCCTCGGGGGGCGGGCACTGAAGCTTTCTTT
NA,15,NA,TRBV19,TRBJ1-4,CASSPRAETNEKLFF,TGTGCCAGTAGTCCCCGGGCCGAAACTAATGAAAAACTGTTTTTT
once,17,TRBD2,TRBV5-1,TRBJ2-3,CASSGSGGESSTDTQYF,TGCGCCAGCAGCGGGAGCGGGGGTGAATCCAGCACAGATACGCAGTATTTT
few,12,NA,TRBV7-3,TRBJ2-7,CASSLIGGEQYF,TGTGCCAGCAGCTTAATAGGGGGGGAGCAGTACTTC
NA,16,TRBD2,TRBV7-2,TRBJ2-1,CASSRRASGVYNEQFF,TGTGCCAGCAGCCGCCGGGCCAGCGGGGTATACAATGAGCAGTTCTTC
NA,18,TRBD2,TRBV6-1,TRBJ2-4,CASSEARLAGVAKNIQYF,TGTGCCAGCAGTGAAGCGAGACTAGCGGGGGTAGCCAAAAACATTCAGTACTTC
NA,15,TRBD1,TRBV27,TRBJ1-5,CASKERQGGNQPQHF,TGTGCCAGCAAAGAAAGACAGGGAGGGAATCAGCCCCAGCATTTT
NA,16,TRBD1,TRBV5-8,TRBJ1-1,CASSLDPGGLNTEAFF,TGTGCCAGCAGCTTGGATCCAGGGGGCTTGAACACTGAAGCTTTCTTT
NA,17,TRBD2,TRBV4-1,TRBJ2-3,CASSHSGLAGGPDTQYF,TGCGCCAGCAGCCATTCCGGACTAGCGGGGGGGCCAGATACGCAGTATTTT
NA,15,TRBD2,TRBV28,TRBJ2-1,CASSTGLAGINEQFF,TGTGCCAGCAGCACCGGACTAGCGGGGATCAATGAGCAGTTCTTC
few,15,TRBD2,TRBV18,TRBJ2-7,CASSPRTSGGYEQYF,TGTGCCAGCTCACCCAGGACTAGCGGGGGCTACGAGCAGTACTTC
NA,15,NA,TRBV18,TRBJ2-3,CASSPPWTGTDTQYF,TGTGCCAGCTCACCACCGTGGACGGGCACAGATACGCAGTATTTT
NA,14,TRBD1,TRBV7-6,TRBJ1-1,CASSSGTGGTEAFF,TGTGCCAGCTCTTCCGGGACAGGGGGGACTGAAGCTTTCTTT
once,15,NA,TRBV25-1,TRBJ1-1,CASSEFGEGGTEAFF,TGTGCCAGCAGTGAGTTTGGGGAAGGGGGCACTGAAGCTTTCTTT
NA,15,NA,TRBV6-1,TRBJ2-7,CASSDTGGLSYEQYF,TGTGCCAGCAGTGACACAGGGGGACTATCCTACGAGCAGTACTTC
NA,15,TRBD1,TRBV15,TRBJ2-5,CATSGGQGFQETQYF,TGTGCCACCAGCGGTGGACAGGGGTTCCAAGAGACCCAGTACTTC
NA,12,NA,TRBV15,TRBJ1-1,CATRTGGTEAFF,TGTGCCACCAGGACAGGAGGAACTGAAGCTTTCTTT
NA,11,TRBD1,TRBV20-1,TRBJ1-1,CSASSTGGAFF,TGCAGTGCTAGCTCAACAGGGGGAGCTTTCTTT
NA,17,NA,TRBV19,TRBJ1-3,CASSIPGSGISGNTIYF,TGTGCCAGTAGTATACCCGGTTCAGGGATCTCTGGAAACACCATATATTTT
NA,16,TRBD2,TRBV5-1,TRBJ2-3,CASSLGAGGSTDTQYF,TGCGCCAGCAGCTTGGGAGCGGGGGGCAGCACAGATACGCAGTATTTT
NA,13,NA,TRBV29-1,TRBJ1-4,CSAQDGLNEKLFF,TGCAGCGCCCAGGACGGGCTTAATGAAAAACTGTTTTTT
NA,16,NA,TRBV7-6,TRBJ1-3,CASSLAFRGSGNTIYF,TGTGCCAGCAGCTTAGCTTTCAGGGGCTCTGGAAACACCATATATTTT
NA,14,NA,TRBV7-2,TRBJ2-7,CASSLGPLYGEQYF,TGTGCCAGCAGCTTAGGGCCGCTCTATGGCGAGCAGTACTTC
NA,19,NA,TRBV5-6,TRBJ1-5,CASSQDLRGRSNSNQPQHF,TGCGCCAGCAGCCAAGATCTACGTGGCAGATCAAATAGCAATCAGCCCCAGCATTTT
NA,14,NA,TRBV7-6,TRBJ1-1,CASSSGTGNTEAFF,TGTGCCAGCAGCTCCGGGACGGGGAACACTGAAGCTTTCTTT
NA,16,NA,TRBV2,TRBJ1-1,CASSEAPLRRRTEAFF,TGTGCCAGCAGTGAAGCGCCATTGAGGCGGAGGACTGAAGCTTTCTTT
NA,16,TRBD1,TRBV2,TRBJ1-1,CASRNTRTGLNTEAFF,TGTGCCAGCAGGAATACGAGGACAGGGTTGAACACTGAAGCTTTCTTT
NA,13,NA,TRBV6-5,TRBJ1-1,CASSYLGSTEAFF,TGTGCCAGCAGTTATCTGGGGTCCACTGAAGCTTTCTTT
NA,14,NA,TRBV11-2,TRBJ2-4,CASSLTIAKNIQYF,TGTGCCAGCAGCTTAACCATAGCCAAAAACATTCAGTACTTC
once,18,TRBD2,TRBV19,TRBJ2-3,CASSRTGNSGGVTDTQYF,TGTGCCAGTAGCCGGACCGGGAATAGCGGGGGGGTCACAGATACGCAGTATTTT
NA,15,NA,TRBV5-6,TRBJ1-6,CASSLTPGANSPLHF,TGTGCCAGCAGCTTGACCCCTGGGGCGAATTCACCCCTCCACTTT
NA,15,NA,TRBV19,TRBJ1-2,CASSPRDRLNYGYTF,TGTGCCAGTAGCCCCCGCGACAGATTGAACTATGGCTACACCTTC
NA,18,NA,TRBV4-1,TRBJ1-5,CASSQLQARGYSNQPQHF,TGCGCCAGCAGCCAATTACAGGCCCGTGGCTATAGCAATCAGCCCCAGCATTTT
NA,15,NA,TRBV5-4,TRBJ1-1,CASSFSVTLNTEAFF,TGTGCCAGCAGCTTTTCGGTGACATTGAACACTGAAGCTTTCTTT
NA,14,TRBD1,TRBV19,TRBJ1-2,CASQGTGGIYGYTF,TGTGCCAGCCAAGGGACAGGGGGTATCTATGGCTACACCTTC
NA,15,TRBD1,TRBV19,TRBJ2-3,CASSSDRGDTDTQYF,TGTGCCAGTAGTAGTGACAGGGGGGACACAGATACGCAGTATTTT
NA,15,NA,TRBV28,TRBJ1-1,CASSFSGRKNTEAFF,TGTGCCAGCAGTTTCTCGGGACGGAAGAACACTGAAGCTTTCTTT
NA,14,NA,TRBV2,TRBJ2-2,CASSSQRITGELFF,TGTGCCAGCAGCAGCCAAAGGATCACCGGGGAGCTGTTTTTT